The 24 T cell receptor beta chains below all came from one sample that was sequenced in a study of response to subunit inactivated influenza vaccine. TCRdb analysed the RT-PCR reads with MiXCR anew, one entry per CDR3 protein. The sample has 650,000 or so distinct CDR3 sequences; less than 15% are singletons. The sequenced sample was PBMCs from blood, obtained roughly 2 weeks before vaccination. These receptors all stem from a middle-aged man who received an inactivated influenza vaccine.

This clonotype was counted many times. The V and J genes are TRBV12-3 or TRBV12-4 and TRBJ1-5; D is unresolved. The CDR3 has 13 amino acids. Trimming left V 6 bases short and J 3 bases short, with 9 bases between. This chain's CDR3 is CASSRDHNQPQHF. As DNA, the CDR3 is TGTGCCAGCAGCCGCGATCACAATCAGCCCCAGCATTTT.

This clonotype was observed many times. This sequence joins TRBV12-3 or TRBV12-4 and TRBJ1-1; D call uncertain. V was trimmed by 2 bases and J by 0 bases, leaving 10 bases between them. This CDR3 has 15 residues. CDR3 region: CASSLTAVMNTEAFF. The CDR3 DNA reads TGTGCCAGCAGTTTAACTGCGGTAATGAACACTGAAGCTTTCTTT.

This clonotype was seen only a few times. The chain employs TRBV3-1 and TRBJ2-7; D gene uncertain. The germline V gene encodes CDR1 LGHDT and CDR2 YNNKEL (reference sequence). Trimming left V 2 bases short and J 2 bases short, with 16 bases between. CDR3 length: 16 amino acids. The CDR3 nucleotides are TGTGCCAGCAGCCAACCCTCCGACGGGTTGACCTACGAGCAGTACTTC. Encoded protein: CASSQPSDGLTYEQYF.

Many counts were recorded for this clonotype. The J gene is TRBJ2-4, the V gene TRBV29-1; no firm D call. V was shortened by 3 bases and J by 8 bases, with 8 bases between the two germline ends. The CDR3 consists of 11 residues. Per the germline V gene, CDR1 is SQVTM and CDR2 is ANQGSEA. CDR3 loop: CSVDTLDIQYF. As DNA, the CDR3 is TGCAGCGTTGATACTTTGGACATTCAGTACTTC.

The table lists this clonotype with many counts. V gene TRBV6-2 or TRBV6-3 combines with J gene TRBJ2-7; D is undetermined. CDR1 and CDR2 from the germline V gene are MNHEY and SVGEGT. CDR3 length: 13 residues. V lost 5 bases, J lost 3 bases, and 11 bases lay in between. CDR3 in amino acids: CASSDGPYYEQYF. The CDR3 DNA sequence: TGTGCCAGCAGTGACGGGCCTTACTACGAGCAGTACTTC.

V gene TRBV4-2 combines with J gene TRBJ1-2; tentative D call: TRBD1 (6 bases). This CDR3 is 15 amino acids long. Germline CDR1 and CDR2: LGHNA and YNFKEQ. Trimming removed 3 bases from V and 3 bases from J, with 14 bases in between. For the CDR3, the DNA is TGTGCCAGCAGCCAGGGGGGGCTTGCCCACTATGGCTACACCTTC. Its protein product is CASSQGGLAHYGYTF.

This chain uses TRBV5-6 with TRBJ2-3; D unresolved. The germline V gene encodes CDR1 SGHDT and CDR2 YYEEEE. Trimming pared 2 bases from V and 2 bases from J, leaving 9 bases between. The CDR3 loop spans 14 amino acids. The CDR3 region is CASSFYRDTDTQYF. The CDR3 DNA reads as TGTGCCAGCAGCTTTTACAGAGACACAGATACGCAGTATTTT. Full variable domain (outside the CDR3, taken from reference TRBV5-6 and TRBJ2-3): DAGVTQSPTHLIKTRGQQVTLRCSPKSGHDTVSWYQQALGQGPQFIFQYYEEEERQRGNFPDRFSGHQFPNYSSELNVNALLLGDSALYLCASSFYRDTDTQYFGPGTRLTVL.

This clonotype turned up a few times. The rearrangement links TRBV5-1 to TRBJ2-1, with D unclear. Germline loops: CDR1 SGHRS, CDR2 YFSETQ. V shed 0 bases and J shed 1 base, with 17 bases lying between them. The CDR3 length is 18 residues. DNA for the CDR3: TGCGCCAGCAGCTTGGTTTATCTGCGAAGTAAATCCTACAATGAGCAGTTCTTC. It is translated as CASSLVYLRSKSYNEQFF. The whole variable domain, remainder taken from reference TRBV5-1 and TRBJ2-1, is KAGVTQTPRYLIKTRGQQVTLSCSPISGHRSVSWYQQTPGQGLQFLFEYFSETQRNKGNFPGRFSGRQFSNSRSEMNVSTLELGDSALYLCASSLVYLRSKSYNEQFFGPGTRLTVL.

The genes are TRBV6-1 and TRBJ2-1, with TRBD2 matching 12 bases. Germline V gene lookup returns CDR1 MNHNS and CDR2 SASEGT. The CDR3 contains 13 residues. V lost 6 bases and J lost 13; bases outside the gene matches: 7. The CDR3 region is CASSIGLAGTQFF. Here the CDR3 DNA reads TGTGCCAGCAGCATAGGACTAGCGGGGACACAGTTCTTC.

This clonotype was seen repeatedly, ten times or more. The V call is TRBV3-1, the J call TRBJ1-1; a weak D match, TRBD1 (5 bases). Trimming took 0 bases from V and 12 from J, leaving 11 bases between them. The CDR3 sequence is 12 residues long. Germline V gene sequence: CDR1 LGHDT, CDR2 YNNKEL (reference sequence). In DNA, the CDR3 is TGTGCCAGCAGCCAAGATCGGGGGAGACCTTTCTTT. Protein: CASSQDRGRPFF.

This clonotype was counted only a few times. The chain links TRBV7-2 to TRBJ2-1; TRBD1 aligns across 7 bases. Germline V CDR1 and CDR2: SGHTA, FQGNSA. V shed 5 bases, J shed 10 bases, and the junction held 14 bases outside the gene matches. This CDR3 comprises 15 residues. The DNA for the CDR3 is TGTGCCAGCAGCCCCTGGACAGGTGCCGAGGTCGAGCAGTTCTTC. Translation: CASSPWTGAEVEQFF.

Only a few counts were recorded for this clonotype. J is TRBJ2-7 and V is TRBV28, with 7 bases aligning to TRBD2. Germline CDR1 MDHEN, CDR2 SYDVKM. The CDR3 spans 15 residues. V lost 5 bases and J lost 0; bases outside the gene matches: 7. The CDR3 DNA reads as TGTGCCAGCAGTGCGACTAGCCGGAGCTCCTACGAGCAGTACTTC. Translated, it gives CASSATSRSSYEQYF.

The sample holds a few counts of this clonotype. V usage is TRBV4-3 and J usage is TRBJ2-5; either TRBD1 or TRBD2 may supply D (6 bases each). V was shortened by 0 bases and J by 9 bases, with 17 bases between the two germline ends. The CDR3 runs to 15 residues. Germline CDR1 and CDR2: LGHNA and YSLEER. In DNA, the CDR3 is TGCGCCAGCAGCCAAGATCCCCCACCAAGGGGGGCCCAGTACTTC. This sequence encodes CASSQDPPPRGAQYF.

The rearrangement uses TRBV4-1 and TRBJ2-2, with a tentative D call TRBD2 (5 bases). Per the germline V gene, CDR1 is MGHRA and CDR2 is YSYEKL. V dropped 4 bases and J dropped 1 base, with 16 bases sitting between them. The length of the CDR3 is 17 residues. The CDR3 DNA reads as TGCGCCAGCAGCCCGCGGGCCAGGACGAGGAACACCGGGGAGCTGTTTTTT. Translation gives CASSPRARTRNTGELFF.

The V and J genes are TRBV20-1 and TRBJ2-3; 12 bases fit TRBD2. Per germline, CDR1 DFQATT and CDR2 SNEGSKA (reference sequence). The V gene end was trimmed by 1 base and the J gene end by 4 bases; junction bases not matched to a gene: 6. The length of the CDR3 is 16 residues. The CDR3 reads CSARASLAGGADTQYF. CDR3 sequence (DNA): TGCAGTGCTAGAGCTTCACTAGCGGGAGGCGCAGATACGCAGTATTTT.

This clonotype came up a few times. Germline is not matched at one junction end, which may reflect a read error. This rearrangement joins TRBV7-6 to TRBJ2-1; TRBD2 is a possible D gene (6 bases). The germline CDR1 and CDR2 sequences are SGHVS and FNYEAQ. There are 15 residues in the CDR3. The CDR3 DNA is TGTGCCAGCAGCTGGGTCGGGGGTTCCTTCAATGAGCAGTTCTTC. Protein sequence: CASSWVGGSFNEQFF.

The rearrangement uses TRBV4-1 and TRBJ2-3; D tentatively fits TRBD1 or TRBD2 (5 bases each). The CDR3 length is 16 residues. Per the germline V gene, CDR1 is MGHRA and CDR2 is YSYEKL. V dropped 2 bases and J dropped 0 bases, with 12 bases sitting between them. The CDR3 DNA follows: TGCGCCAGCAGCCAATTCTGGGACGGTAGCACAGATACGCAGTATTTT. This translates into CASSQFWDGSTDTQYF.

The genes are TRBV29-1 and TRBJ2-1, with TRBD2 matching 10 bases. Trimming took 6 bases from V and 2 from J; bases not matched to a gene: 22. This CDR3 contains 20 residues. Germline CDR1 SQVTM, CDR2 ANQGSEA. Here the CDR3 reads CSVLSPTEREGLGTYNEQFF. CDR3 DNA sequence: TGCAGCGTCCTATCCCCTACTGAGCGGGAGGGCCTAGGGACCTACAATGAGCAGTTCTTC.

There are a few counts of this clonotype. The chain employs TRBV9 and TRBJ2-7; 7 nucleotides match TRBD2. Germline-derived CDR1 and CDR2 are SGDLS and YYNGEE. The CDR3 runs 11 residues. After removal of 3 bases from V and 7 bases from J, the junction contained 1 base not matched to a gene. The DNA for the CDR3 is TGTGCCAGCAGCGGCGGGAGTGAGCAGTACTTC. Its protein product is CASSGGSEQYF. Combining the CDR3 with reference TRBV9 and TRBJ2-7 gives the whole variable domain DSGVTQTPKHLITATGQRVTLRCSPRSGDLSVYWYQQSLDQGLQFLIQYYNGEERAKGNILERFSAQQFPDLHSELNLSSLELGDSALYFCASSGGSEQYFGPGTRLTVT.

The chain combines TRBV3-1 with TRBJ2-2; 10 bases are a match to TRBD1. V lost 0 bases to trimming and J lost 7 bases; unmatched junction nucleotides: 8. Germline CDR1 LGHDT, CDR2 YNNKEL (reference sequence). The CDR3 totals 17 residues. The CDR3 DNA sequence: TGTGCCAGCAGCCAAGATGAGGGACAGGGGTCGGACGGGGAGCTGTTTTTT. It specifies CASSQDEGQGSDGELFF.

This clonotype was counted between two and nine times. The chain joins TRBV12-3 or TRBV12-4 to TRBJ2-1, with 7 bases matching TRBD2. The CDR3 totals 13 residues. V shed 7 bases, J shed 3 bases, and the junction held 3 bases outside the gene matches. The CDR3 DNA sequence: TGTGCCAGCACCGGGACTAACTACAATGAGCAGTTCTTC. Translation: CASTGTNYNEQFF.

This clonotype has a handful of counts. This chain connects TRBV5-1 to TRBJ1-5; D call uncertain. The CDR3 has 15 residues. V was trimmed by 4 bases and J by 0 bases, leaving 11 bases between them. CDR1 is SGHRS and CDR2 is YFSETQ in the germline V gene. CDR3 protein: CASSMDGYSNQPQHF. The CDR3 DNA follows: TGCGCCAGCAGCATGGACGGTTATAGCAATCAGCCCCAGCATTTT.

The V call is TRBV5-1, the J call TRBJ2-1; 9 bases are shared with TRBD1. The CDR3 consists of 14 residues. Germline V gene lookup returns CDR1 SGHRS and CDR2 YFSETQ. Germline trimming cut 1 base from V and 7 bases from J; bases unmatched to any gene: 3. The CDR3 bases are TGCGCCAGCAGCTTGCTAGGACAGGGGAATGAGCAGTTCTTC. Amino acids: CASSLLGQGNEQFF.

This clonotype was observed many times. The chain employs TRBV5-1 and TRBJ2-3; 8 bases are shared with TRBD2. This CDR3 contains 16 residues. The V gene end was trimmed by 0 bases and the J gene end by 3 bases; junction bases not matched to a gene: 6. CDR1 is SGHRS, CDR2 YFSETQ, per germline. As DNA, the CDR3 is TGCGCCAGCAGCTTGGAAATAGCGGGATCTACAGATACGCAGTATTTT. It translates to CASSLEIAGSTDTQYF.